Below are 22 T cell receptor beta chains sequenced from a single sample in a study of early T cells in non-severe SARS-CoV-2 infection. TCRdb fed the 5' RACE reads into MiXCR, producing one record per CDR3 protein. The table includes 65,000 to 80,000 distinct CDR3 sequences, approximately 13% detected once. The sequencing sample was made of whole blood. Receptors were obtained from an adult who was a healthcare worker with PCR-confirmed SARS-CoV-2 infection or an uninfected control (not recorded which).

This clonotype was found many times. The chain recombines TRBV3-1 with TRBJ1-2; D not resolved. Per germline, CDR1 LGHDT and CDR2 YNNKEL (reference sequence). Between the trimmed V and J ends, which lost 0 bases and 8 bases, there was a span of 10 bases. The CDR3 has 13 amino acids. The CDR3 sequence is CASSQEGVSGYTF. The CDR3 DNA follows: TGTGCCAGCAGCCAAGAGGGCGTAAGCGGCTACACCTTC. Complete variable domain (other parts from reference TRBV3-1 and TRBJ1-2): DTAVSQTPKYLVTQMGNDKSIKCEQNLGHDTMYWYKQDSKKFLKIMFSYNNKELIINETVPNRFSPKSPDKAHLNLHINSLELGDSAVYFCASSQEGVSGYTFGSGTRLTVV.

This clonotype was counted between two and nine times. The chain employs TRBV7-9 and TRBJ1-2; D is possibly TRBD1 (5 bases). V was cut by 1 base and J by 4 bases, with 10 bases left in between. Germline CDR1 reads SEHNR; CDR2 reads FQNEAQ (reference sequence). This CDR3 spans 14 amino acids. CDR3 amino acids: CASSLEGRLYGYTF. The CDR3 DNA sequence: TGTGCCAGCAGCTTAGAGGGACGGCTCTATGGCTACACCTTC.

The V and J genes are TRBV29-1 and TRBJ2-7; 8 bases map to TRBD1. Germline-derived CDR1 and CDR2 are SQVTM and ANQGSEA. The CDR3 totals 11 residues. The V and J ends lost 7 bases and 3 bases, in that order; junction bases with no gene match: 2. The CDR3: CSGGQGYEQYF. The DNA of the CDR3 is TGCAGCGGCGGACAGGGCTACGAGCAGTACTTC.

The table lists this clonotype with a few counts. This chain joins TRBV4-2 and TRBJ1-2; D is unresolved. The CDR3 has 13 amino acids. Germline V gene lookup returns CDR1 LGHNA and CDR2 YNFKEQ. V lost 1 base to trimming and J lost 6 bases, with 9 bases between them. CDR3 in DNA: TGTGCCAGCAGCCAAGGGGCTGGTAATGGCTACACCTTC. This sequence encodes CASSQGAGNGYTF.

The chain employs TRBV12-3 or TRBV12-4 and TRBJ2-1, with D possibly called TRBD1 or TRBD2 (5 bases each). The CDR3 contains 17 residues. Trimming shortened V by 5 bases and J by 0 bases, and 17 bases separated the two germline ends. The CDR3 sequence: CASSLDWAGTSYNEQFF. CDR3 nucleotide sequence: TGTGCCAGCAGTCTCGACTGGGCAGGGACCTCCTACAATGAGCAGTTCTTC.

This clonotype turned up a few times. The V call is TRBV4-2, the J call TRBJ2-7, with D perhaps matching TRBD1 or TRBD2 (5 bases each). V was cut by 4 bases and J by 5 bases, with 9 bases left in between. The germline V gene has CDR1 LGHNA and CDR2 YNFKEQ. The CDR3 spans 12 residues. CDR3 in amino acids: CASSPRGDEQYF. CDR3 in DNA: TGTGCCAGCAGCCCCCGAGGGGACGAGCAGTACTTC.

This chain uses TRBV10-1 with TRBJ2-1; unclear D gene. V was clipped by 3 bases and J by 7 bases, with 10 bases between them. The CDR3 totals 13 residues. Germline CDR1 and CDR2: WNHNN and SYGVQD (reference sequence). The CDR3 region has the DNA TGCGCCAGCAGTGAAGATCCTAATAATGAGCAGTTCTTC. It yields the protein CASSEDPNNEQFF.

This clonotype occurred a few times. The CDR3 here is CASSLNPAGGGDTQYF. The CDR3 bases are TGTGCCAGCAGCTTAAATCCGGCGGGAGGCGGGGATACGCAGTATTTT. The genes are TRBV7-3 and TRBJ2-3, with 8 bases fitting TRBD2. After removal of 1 base from V and 6 bases from J, the junction contained 9 bases not matched to a gene. Germline V lookup: CDR1 SGHTA, CDR2 FQGTGA. The CDR3 runs to 16 residues.

The sample holds a few counts of this clonotype. This chain connects TRBV11-2 to TRBJ2-1; D is perhaps TRBD2 (5 bases). Germline values: CDR1 SGHAT, CDR2 FQNNGV. This CDR3 is 15 amino acids long. Trimming took 6 bases from V and 5 from J, leaving 17 bases between them. CDR3: CASRDWRNKDNEQFF. The CDR3 nucleotides read TGTGCCAGCAGGGACTGGAGGAATAAGGACAATGAGCAGTTCTTC.

This clonotype was observed a handful of times. The rearrangement links TRBV6-5 to TRBJ1-3; D is uncertain. V gave up 6 bases and J gave up 8 bases, with 11 bases separating them. Per germline, CDR1 MNHEY and CDR2 SVGAGI. The CDR3 covers 12 residues. CDR3 in DNA: TGTGCCAGCAGCCCTTCTCGGGACACCATATATTTT. This codes for CASSPSRDTIYF.

The chain couples TRBV2 to TRBJ1-2; D is unclear. This CDR3 is built from 8 residues. The germline V gene has CDR1 SNHLY and CDR2 FYNNEI. The CDR3 loop is CALPPFTF. CDR3 coding DNA: TGTGCACTACCCCCCTTCACCTTC.

The table lists this clonotype with a few counts. This chain connects TRBV30 to TRBJ1-1; D remains ambiguous. V was trimmed by 6 bases and J by 1 base, leaving 9 bases between them. Germline V gene lookup returns CDR1 GTSNPN and CDR2 SVGIG (reference sequence). The CDR3 runs to 12 residues. In nucleotides, the CDR3 is TGTGCCTGCCGAGAACGGAACACTGAAGCTTTCTTT. Its translation is CACRERNTEAFF. The full variable domain, with the rest looked up from reference TRBV30 and TRBJ1-1, is SQTIHQWPATLVQPVGSPLSLECTVEGTSNPNLYWYRQAAGRGLQLLFYSVGIGQISSEVPQNLSASRPQDRQFILSSKKLLLSDSGFYLCACRERNTEAFFGQGTRLTVV.

This clonotype was observed at least ten times. This chain joins TRBV20-1 and TRBJ1-1, with 9 nucleotides matching TRBD1. This CDR3 is 14 amino acids long. Trimming at V came to 1 base and at J to 4 bases, leaving 4 bases not matched to a gene. Looked up from germline, CDR1 is DFQATT and CDR2 is SNEGSKA (reference sequence). CDR3 DNA: TGCAGTGCTAGAGGGGACAGGGTCGTCACTGAAGCTTTCTTT. Translating gives CSARGDRVVTEAFF.

This sequence joins TRBV2 and TRBJ1-2; D gene ambiguous. The CDR3 sequence is 14 residues long. Per germline, CDR1 SNHLY and CDR2 FYNNEI. Trimming shortened V by 2 bases and J by 4 bases, and 11 bases separated the two germline ends. The CDR3 sequence is CASSENGVSYGYTF. The CDR3 bases are TGTGCCAGCAGTGAAAATGGGGTTAGCTATGGCTACACCTTC.

The chain joins TRBV18 to TRBJ2-3; 7 bases align to TRBD2. The germline gives CDR1 KGHSH, CDR2 LQKENI. The CDR3 runs 14 residues. The V and J ends lost 1 base and 6 bases, in that order; junction bases with no gene match: 4. CDR3 sequence (DNA): TGTGCCAGCTCACCACGACTAGCAAGCGATACGCAGTATTTT. Translation gives CASSPRLASDTQYF.

A remark on this clonotype: The junction departs from germline at one end; a sequencing error may be responsible. The V and J genes are TRBV6-1 and TRBJ2-7, with D unclear. This CDR3 has 15 amino acids. CDR1 and CDR2 from the germline V gene are MNHNS and SASEGT. As DNA, the CDR3 is TGTGTCAGCAGTCGCCAGTTAAGTTTCGACTACGAGCAGTACTTC. Its translation is CVSSRQLSFDYEQYF.

This clonotype came up a few times. CDR3 nucleotide sequence: TGCAGTGCTTCGAATTCGGGACTAGCGGCCGCCATAAACACCGGGGAGCTGTTTTTT. Protein: CSASNSGLAAAINTGELFF. The chain carries TRBV20-1 and TRBJ2-2; 11 nucleotides line up with TRBD2. The length of the CDR3 is 19 residues. From germline, CDR1 is DFQATT and CDR2 SNEGSKA (reference sequence). The junction had 16 bases not matched to a gene; V was cut back by 5 bases and J by 2 bases.

The chain uses TRBV4-1 and TRBJ1-2; maybe TRBD1 (6 bases). The CDR3 contains 15 residues. The germline CDR1 and CDR2 sequences are MGHRA and YSYEKL. The germline V and J ends were trimmed by 5 bases and 0 bases, with 13 bases remaining between them. Written as DNA, the CDR3 is TGCGCCAGCAGCGCCCGACAGGAACCTAACTATGGCTACACCTTC. This translates into CASSARQEPNYGYTF.

This clonotype was detected a few times. This sequence joins TRBV7-9 and TRBJ2-1, with D possibly TRBD1 on 6 matching bases. Trimming stripped 10 bases from V and 6 bases from J, with 10 bases between. This CDR3 has 11 amino acids. Germline-derived CDR1 and CDR2 are SEHNR and FQNEAQ (reference sequence). The DNA for the CDR3 is TGTGCCATTGGACAGACCAATGAGCAGTTCTTC. Translating gives CAIGQTNEQFF.

This clonotype has more than one count but fewer than ten. The V and J genes are TRBV11-2 and TRBJ1-6, with TRBD1 matching over 10 bases. J was trimmed by 7 bases and V by 4 bases; bases with no gene match: 7. Germline V lookup: CDR1 SGHAT, CDR2 FQNNGV. The CDR3 length is 16 residues. The CDR3, as DNA: TGTGCCAGCAGCTCTCTCCCGGGACAGGGGAATTCACCCCTCCACTTT. This gives the protein CASSSLPGQGNSPLHF. Variable domain in full (rest from reference TRBV11-2 and TRBJ1-6): EAGVAQSPRYKIIEKRQSVAFWCNPISGHATLYWYQQILGQGPKLLIQFQNNGVVDDSQLPKDRFSAERLKGVDSTLKIQPAKLEDSAVYLCASSSLPGQGNSPLHFGNGTRLTVT.

The rearrangement uses TRBV30 and TRBJ1-1; D gene ambiguous. V shed 5 bases and J shed 1 base, with 8 bases lying between them. CDR3 length equals 12 residues. CDR1 and CDR2 from the germline V gene are GTSNPN and SVGIG (reference sequence). CDR3 sequence (DNA): TGTGCCTGGTCCCGGGAGAACACTGAAGCTTTCTTT. Its protein product is CAWSRENTEAFF.

The V call is TRBV12-3 or TRBV12-4, the J call TRBJ2-3; perhaps D is TRBD1 or TRBD2 (5 bases each). There are 14 residues in the CDR3. The ends were cut back, 6 bases at V and 2 bases at J, with 12 bases in the middle. The CDR3 loop is CASSPRGPTDTQYF. The CDR3, as DNA: TGTGCCAGCAGCCCTAGGGGACCCACAGATACGCAGTATTTT.